This T cell receptor (beta chain) was observed in a study of beta chain features in type 1 diabetes. Findings of the study overall: In all four CD4+ subsets, TCRB CDR3 length was significantly, moderately reduced in type 1 diabetes.

Sequenced material consisted of expressed TCRB transcripts (all of the isolated RNA was reverse transcribed). Data came from immunoSEQ multiplex PCR; TCRdb stores just in-frame clones and leaves some out. This table has about 370,000 clones, approximately 15% appearing once. As to this clone: The antigen remains undetermined.

The ends were cut back, 6 bases at V and 3 bases at J, with 16 bases in the middle. The CDR3 is made up of 14 amino acids. CDR1 SQVTM and CDR2 ANQGSEA come from the germline V gene. Source material: naive CD4+ T cells from blood. This receptor was identified in a young woman in good health. The V gene is TRBV29-1, the J gene TRBJ2-3, with D maybe TRBD2 (5 bases). The CDR3 DNA reads as TGCAGCGTCGCATCCATGGTAGCGACAGATACGCAGTATTTT. It codes for CSVASMVATDTQYF.